These 31 T cell receptor beta chains were sequenced from one sample in a study of cytomegalovirus exposure and HLA in healthy donors. Both 60 Vbeta primers and 13 Jbeta primers went into the PCR. Clones were read by immunoSEQ multiplex PCR, and TCRdb kept only the in-frame ones, dropping some. The table has around 150,000 clones, roughly 73% seen once. Sequencing was performed on PBMCs. These receptors were taken from a man younger than 35 in good health and CMV-seropositive.

V usage is TRBV30 and J usage is TRBJ2-1; 7 bases align to TRBD2. This CDR3 comprises 13 residues. V gave up 8 bases and J gave up 4 bases; unmatched junction bases: 8. CDR1 and CDR2 from the germline V gene are GTSNPN and SVGIG (reference sequence). The CDR3 sequence is CALAVGGYNEQFF. CDR3 sequence (DNA): TGTGCCCTTGCGGTGGGAGGGTACAATGAGCAGTTCTTC.

The chain employs TRBV7-3 and TRBJ2-1, with D possibly matching TRBD1 (6 bases). The length of the CDR3 is 13 residues. Germline values: CDR1 SGHTA, CDR2 FQGTGA. Trimming took 2 bases from V and 5 from J, leaving 7 bases between them. In DNA form, the CDR3 reads TGTGCCAGCAGCTTAGGACAGAACAATGAGCAGTTCTTC. Translation gives CASSLGQNNEQFF.

The gene calls are TRBV25-1 and TRBJ2-1; 7 nucleotides match TRBD1. Germline assignment: CDR1 MGHDK and CDR2 SYGVNS. The CDR3 contains 16 residues. V shed 1 base, J shed 2 bases, and the junction held 5 bases outside the gene matches. The CDR3 reads CASSEFNRGTYNEQFF. For the CDR3, the DNA is TGTGCCAGCAGTGAATTTAACAGGGGCACCTACAATGAGCAGTTCTTC.

This clone was seen just once. The chain couples TRBV30 to TRBJ2-1; the match to TRBD2 covers 14 bases. The junction had 14 bases not matched to a gene; V was cut back by 1 base and J by 0 bases. The CDR3 is 21 residues long. Germline CDR1 GTSNPN, CDR2 SVGIG (reference sequence). The CDR3 region is CAWSARLAGGSILSSYNEQFF. The DNA of the CDR3 is TGTGCCTGGAGTGCACGACTAGCGGGAGGGAGCATATTAAGCTCCTACAATGAGCAGTTCTTC.

The V and J genes are TRBV30 and TRBJ2-7; TRBD1 aligns across 10 bases. Germline CDR1 is GTSNPN and CDR2 is SVGIG (reference sequence). The ends lost 3 bases at V and 3 bases at J; junction bases unmatched: 2. The CDR3 runs 13 residues. As DNA, the CDR3 is TGTGCCTGGAGGGGACAGGGGAACTACGAGCAGTACTTC. It codes for CAWRGQGNYEQYF.

This clone was seen only once. The chain recombines TRBV10-1 with TRBJ2-1; 8 positions match TRBD1. Germline V gives CDR1 WNHNN, CDR2 SYGVQD (reference sequence). V shed 0 bases and J 0 bases; nucleotides not matched to a gene: 1. The CDR3 extends over 16 amino acids. CDR3 in DNA: TGCGCCAGCAGTGAGTCCGACAGGGGCTCCTACAATGAGCAGTTCTTC. Translated: CASSESDRGSYNEQFF.

This chain joins TRBV5-4 and TRBJ2-3, with D tentatively TRBD2 (5 bases). The CDR3 extends over 17 amino acids. V was clipped by 4 bases and J by 2 bases, with 20 bases between them. The germline V gene encodes CDR1 SGHNT and CDR2 YYREEE (reference sequence). In DNA, the CDR3 is TGTGCCAGCAGCGAGGGCCTGAACCAGATCCCCACAGATACGCAGTATTTT. It yields the protein CASSEGLNQIPTDTQYF.

The chain recombines TRBV27 with TRBJ1-3; D is unclear. CDR1 is MNHEY and CDR2 is SMNVEV in the germline V gene (reference sequence). V was clipped by 2 bases and J by 2 bases, with 10 bases between them. The CDR3 loop spans 15 amino acids. CDR3 DNA sequence: TGTGCCAGCAGTTTAGAAGCCCAGGCTGGAAACACCATATATTTT. It encodes CASSLEAQAGNTIYF.

On this clone: The germline gene is not matched at one end of the junction; a read error may be the cause. The chain couples TRBV7-9 to TRBJ1-5; 10 positions match TRBD1. CDR3 length equals 16 residues. CDR1 is SEHNR, CDR2 FQNEAQ, per germline (reference sequence). The CDR3 region has the DNA TGTGCCCGCAGCTTAGAGGGACAGGGGCTTAACCAGCCCCAGCATTTT. It codes for CARSLEGQGLNQPQHF.

The chain recombines TRBV18 with TRBJ2-3, with a tentative D call TRBD2 (5 bases). Per germline, CDR1 KGHSH and CDR2 LQKENI. This CDR3 comprises 15 residues. V was clipped by 3 bases and J by 6 bases, with 16 bases between them. The CDR3 reads CASSPLEATRDTQYF. The CDR3 nucleotides read TGTGCCAGCTCACCCCTGGAGGCGACCCGGGATACGCAGTATTTT.

The V gene is TRBV5-5, the J gene TRBJ2-3; 9 bases line up with TRBD2. CDR1 and CDR2 from the germline V gene are SGHKS and YYEKEE (reference sequence). The CDR3 sequence is 14 residues long. V lost 6 bases and J lost 2; bases outside the gene matches: 4. The DNA for the CDR3 is TGTGCCAGCACCTTAGCGGGGGACACAGATACGCAGTATTTT. Its protein product is CASTLAGDTDTQYF.

The rearrangement links TRBV6-6 to TRBJ1-4; 8 bases match TRBD1. Germline V gene lookup returns CDR1 MNHNY and CDR2 SVGAGI (reference sequence). The CDR3 has 14 residues. J gave up 6 bases and V 7 bases, and 7 bases lay outside the gene matches. The chain's CDR3 is CASTLTGVDEKLFF. In DNA form, the CDR3 reads TGTGCCAGCACCTTGACAGGGGTCGATGAAAAACTGTTTTTT.

The genes are TRBV2 and TRBJ2-2; TRBD2 agrees at 15 bases. The CDR3 runs 21 residues. Trimming took 2 bases from V and 1 from J; bases not matched to a gene: 11. The germline gives CDR1 SNHLY, CDR2 FYNNEI. The CDR3 region has the DNA TGTGCCAGCAGTGAATATGGACTAGCGGGGGGGGGTTACGGGAACACCGGGGAGCTGTTTTTT. Translation gives CASSEYGLAGGGYGNTGELFF.

The chain combines TRBV30 with TRBJ2-3, with D tentatively TRBD1 (6 bases). The CDR3 runs to 14 residues. Germline V gene data show CDR1 as GTSNPN and CDR2 as SVGIG (reference sequence). V was clipped by 5 bases and J by 1 base, with 13 bases between them. The CDR3 sequence is CAWLQGRGTDTQYF. The CDR3 DNA reads as TGTGCCTGGTTACAGGGTCGGGGCACAGATACGCAGTATTTT.

The V and J genes are TRBV11-2 and TRBJ1-1; no clear D. Per germline, CDR1 SGHAT and CDR2 FQNNGV. The CDR3 totals 15 residues. The V and J ends lost 0 bases and 5 bases respectively, with 13 bases between them. The CDR3 here is CASSLDSGSQTEAFF. The CDR3 DNA sequence: TGTGCCAGCAGCTTAGATTCAGGTTCCCAGACTGAAGCTTTCTTT.

Notes on this clone: A junction boundary mismatches the germline segment, possibly from a read error. The CDR3 coding sequence is TGTGCCACCGGGGTGGGGTATGGCCACACCTTC. Amino acids: CATGVGYGHTF. V gene TRBV27 combines with J gene TRBJ1-2; D gene ambiguous. This CDR3 has 11 residues. Per germline, CDR1 MNHEY and CDR2 SMNVEV (reference sequence).

This sequence joins TRBV9 and TRBJ1-1, with a possible D match to TRBD1 (5 bases). CDR1 and CDR2 (germline): SGDLS, YYNGEE. CDR3 size: 14 residues. V was cut by 4 bases and J by 6 bases, with 16 bases left in between. The chain's CDR3 is CASSTHGGGAEAFF. CDR3 DNA sequence: TGTGCCAGCAGCACCCACGGGGGGGGTGCTGAAGCTTTCTTT.

The rearrangement links TRBV5-1 to TRBJ2-5, with D uncertain. CDR1 SGHRS and CDR2 YFSETQ come from the germline V gene. The CDR3 totals 13 residues. V gave up 0 bases and J gave up 3 bases, with 6 bases separating them. The CDR3 protein is CASSLGIEETQYF. CDR3 coding DNA: TGCGCCAGCAGCTTGGGTATTGAAGAGACCCAGTACTTC.

In regard to this clone: One junction end disagrees with the germline gene, perhaps due to a read error. This chain connects TRBV2 to TRBJ2-5, with TRBD2 as a possible D gene (6 bases). Looked up from germline, CDR1 is SNHLY and CDR2 is FYNNEI. CDR3 length: 12 residues. The CDR3 here is CASSSTRPFVHF. The CDR3 DNA follows: TGTGCCAGCAGCTCGACTAGACCGTTTGTGCACTTC.

This clone occurred a few times. The V and J genes are TRBV7-6 and TRBJ2-1; weak D call: TRBD1 (6 bases). CDR1 is SGHVS, CDR2 FNYEAQ, per germline. V was pared by 3 bases and J by 0 bases, with 9 bases between. This CDR3 comprises 15 residues. The chain's CDR3 is CASSFAGVSYNEQFF. The CDR3 DNA follows: TGTGCCAGCAGCTTTGCAGGGGTCTCCTACAATGAGCAGTTCTTC.

V and J are TRBV5-1 and TRBJ2-5; D is perhaps TRBD2 (5 bases). CDR1 is SGHRS and CDR2 is YFSETQ in the germline V gene. This CDR3 is built from 15 residues. Trimming removed 4 bases at V and 4 bases at J, with 17 bases between. CDR3 sequence: CASSPGVGERETQYF. DNA for the CDR3: TGCGCCAGCAGCCCAGGCGTGGGAGAACGAGAGACCCAGTACTTC.

This clone occurred a few times. This rearrangement joins TRBV6-5 to TRBJ2-2; no clear D. V was pared by 6 bases and J by 3 bases, with 14 bases between. CDR1 and CDR2 from the germline V gene are MNHEY and SVGAGI. CDR3 length equals 15 residues. The CDR3 nucleotides are TGTGCCAGCAGCCCTTTCCCCGGAGACACCGGGGAGCTGTTTTTT. This gives the protein CASSPFPGDTGELFF.

This chain connects TRBV6-5 to TRBJ2-7, with 10 bases lining up with TRBD1. Per the germline V gene, CDR1 is MNHEY and CDR2 is SVGAGI. CDR3 length: 15 amino acids. Trimming cost V 5 bases and J 1 base; bases outside gene matches: 5. CDR3 loop: CASSRPGQGSYEQYF. CDR3 DNA: TGTGCCAGCAGTAGGCCGGGACAGGGGTCCTACGAGCAGTACTTC.

This clone has just a few counts. The V call is TRBV4-2, the J call TRBJ2-7; D may be TRBD1 (5 bases). The germline CDR1 and CDR2 sequences are LGHNA and YNFKEQ. The CDR3 is made up of 14 amino acids. Trimming pared 7 bases from V and 0 bases from J, leaving 13 bases between. CDR3 residues: CASTPGDSSYEQYF. CDR3 bases: TGTGCCAGCACCCCCGGCGACAGCTCCTACGAGCAGTACTTC.

This chain links TRBV4-1 with TRBJ2-5, with 9 bases fitting TRBD2. Trimming cost V 0 bases and J 7 bases; bases outside gene matches: 6. Per the germline V gene, CDR1 is MGHRA and CDR2 is YSYEKL. The CDR3 has 15 amino acids. The DNA of the CDR3 is TGCGCCAGCAGCCAAGAAAGCGGGAGGATCGGGACCCAGTACTTC. Protein product: CASSQESGRIGTQYF.

This chain connects TRBV7-9 to TRBJ1-1, with 12 bases matching TRBD1. Germline V gene lookup returns CDR1 SEHNR and CDR2 FQNEAQ (reference sequence). V trimming: 5 bases; J trimming: 4 bases; junction bases outside the gene matches: 8. The length of the CDR3 is 16 residues. CDR3 sequence: CASSPGTGGRGTEAFF. Here the CDR3 DNA reads TGTGCCAGCAGCCCCGGGACAGGGGGCCGAGGCACTGAAGCTTTCTTT.

V is TRBV5-1 and J is TRBJ2-2, with D unresolved. Germline values: CDR1 SGHRS, CDR2 YFSETQ. The V gene lost 4 bases and the J gene lost 1 base, with 17 bases spanning the gap. The CDR3 extends over 17 amino acids. The CDR3 region has the DNA TGCGCCAGCAGCGGGCTTCCCTTGGCAGGGAACACCGGGGAGCTGTTTTTT. Residues: CASSGLPLAGNTGELFF. The full variable domain, in which reference TRBV5-1 and TRBJ2-2 provide the parts outside the CDR3, is KAGVTQTPRYLIKTRGQQVTLSCSPISGHRSVSWYQQTPGQGLQFLFEYFSETQRNKGNFPGRFSGRQFSNSRSEMNVSTLELGDSALYLCASSGLPLAGNTGELFFGEGSRLTVL.

Many counts were recorded for this clone. The chain employs TRBV7-8 and TRBJ2-1; no definite D call. The CDR3 contains 13 residues. Germline values: CDR1 SGHVS, CDR2 FQNEAQ. Trimming cost V 2 bases and J 7 bases, with 9 bases left between them. For the CDR3, the DNA is TGTGCCAGCAGCTTAAACCCGAGAAATGAGCAGTTCTTC. The encoded protein is CASSLNPRNEQFF.

The chain uses TRBV14 and TRBJ2-7; tentatively, D is TRBD1 (6 bases). With 5 bases removed from V and 4 bases from J, the gap between germline ends came to 15 bases. CDR3 size: 14 residues. Germline V gene lookup returns CDR1 SGHDN and CDR2 FVKESK. The CDR3 sequence: CASSEDSVSYEQYF. The CDR3 nucleotides are TGTGCCAGCAGCGAGGACAGCGTTTCGTACGAGCAGTACTTC.

The chain uses TRBV29-1 and TRBJ2-2; 10 bases are shared with TRBD2. Unmatched junction bases numbered 6, after V lost 4 bases and J lost 4 bases. CDR1 SQVTM and CDR2 ANQGSEA come from the germline V gene. The CDR3 contains 15 residues. In nucleotides, the CDR3 is TGCAGCGTTGGGACTAGCGGCAGACTCACCGGGGAGCTGTTTTTT. It specifies CSVGTSGRLTGELFF.

The chain employs TRBV7-9 and TRBJ1-2; no clear D. CDR3 length: 13 residues. V gave up 5 bases and J gave up 8 bases, with 15 bases separating them. From germline, CDR1 is SEHNR and CDR2 FQNEAQ (reference sequence). The CDR3 DNA is TGTGCCAGCAGCCCCGACTCTGCGCTGGGCTACACCTTC. Protein product: CASSPDSALGYTF.